This TCR beta chain was identified in a study of T cell responses to AZD1222 COVID-19 vaccine. Sequencing was performed with immunoSEQ multiplex PCR; in TCRdb, only in-frame clones are kept and a portion is missing. The sample consists of 85,000 to 90,000 clones, 85% to 90% of them appearing once. The clonotype was recovered from an adult in good health. This specimen was peripheral blood, taken on day 0 of MenACWY control vaccination.

The CDR3 reads CASSLAPGNSYEQYF. CDR3 coding DNA: TGTGCCAGCAGCTTAGCCCCAGGAAACTCCTACGAGCAGTACTTC. The V gene is TRBV7-2, the J gene TRBJ2-7, with D uncertain. Trimming left V 0 bases short and J 0 bases short, with 9 bases between. Germline values: CDR1 SGHTA, CDR2 FQGNSA. CDR3 size: 15 residues.